Each of the 32 T cell receptor beta chains below was sequenced from the same sample in a study of T cell clonality in common variable immunodeficiency. Sequencing was performed with immunoSEQ multiplex PCR; in TCRdb, only in-frame clones are kept and a portion is missing. In total the sample includes 60,000 to 75,000 clones, none of them seen once. The sample taken for sequencing was peripheral blood mononuclear cells. The receptors were gathered from a person aged 18 to 75 in good health.

This clone has ten or more counts. With the read ending 3 residues before the CDR3 end, the germline J gene is used to fill in that end. The rearrangement links TRBV3-1 (or the pseudogene TRBV3-2) to TRBJ2-7; TRBD1 matches at 7 bases. Germline loops: CDR1 LGHDT, CDR2 YNNKEL (reference sequence). This CDR3 has 15 residues. Trimming removed 1 base from V and 0 bases from J; junction bases left unmatched: 3. The CDR3 DNA, read in part, is TGTGCCAGCAGCCAAGCGGGGACAGCCTCCTACGAG. Translation gives CASSQAGTASYE. The full CDR3 protein reads CASSQAGTASYEQYF.

This clone turned up a few times. CDR3 loop: CASSLERDEQFF. The part of the CDR3 DNA that was read is TGCGCCAGCAGCTTGGAGAGGGATGAG. The V gene is TRBV5-1, the J gene TRBJ2-1, with D maybe TRBD2 (5 bases). The read comes to an end 3 residues before the CDR3 does, leaving the germline J gene to fill in the end. Trimming left V 0 bases short and J 8 bases short, with 6 bases between. Germline assignment: CDR1 SGHRS and CDR2 YFSETQ. The CDR3 length is 12 residues.

This clone was found many times. The read halts 3 residues ahead of the CDR3 end, with the missing end drawn from the germline J gene. The J gene is TRBJ1-6, the V gene TRBV12-3 or TRBV12-4, with 8 bases lining up with TRBD1. CDR3 size: 12 residues. J lost 9 bases, V lost 6 bases, and 1 base had no gene match. The sequenced CDR3 bases are TGTGCCAGCAGACAGGGGGTTTCACCC. Translation: CASRQGVSP. The CDR3, in full, reads CASRQGVSPLHF.

This clone has at least ten counts. The sequence runs out 3 residues before the end of the CDR3; the remainder is reconstructed from the germline J gene. The V and J genes are TRBV10-3 and TRBJ1-1; 9 bases line up with TRBD1. Germline CDR1 ENHRY, CDR2 SYGVKD. J lost 1 base, V lost 5 bases, and 2 bases had no gene match. There are 14 residues in the CDR3. The CDR3 region is CAISWGQGNTEAFF. The covered CDR3 bases are TGTGCCATCAGTTGGGGACAGGGGAACACTGAA.

This clone came up many times. The CDR3 extends 3 residues past the end of the read, so its final part is completed from the germline J gene. The rearrangement links TRBV7-2 to TRBJ2-7; D is possibly TRBD1 (6 bases). Between the trimmed V and J ends, which lost 4 bases and 3 bases, there was a span of 10 bases. The CDR3 is made up of 13 amino acids. Germline V lookup: CDR1 SGHTA, CDR2 FQGNSA. The CDR3 sequence is CASSSAQGYEQYF. Incomplete CDR3 DNA: TGTGCCAGCAGCTCAGCACAGGGCTACGAG.

There are many counts of this clone. CDR3 amino acids: CSARATNRDEKLFF. Incomplete CDR3 DNA: TGCAGTGCTAGAGCCACAAACAGGGATGAAAAA. V usage is TRBV20-1 and J usage is TRBJ1-4; D possibly corresponds to TRBD1 (6 bases). The read stops 3 residues short of the end of the CDR3; the missing end is completed from the germline J gene. The CDR3 is made up of 14 amino acids. Germline CDR1 is DFQATT and CDR2 is SNEGSKA (reference sequence). Trimming shortened V by 1 base and J by 6 bases, and 12 bases separated the two germline ends.

This clone was recorded many times. The CDR3 extends 3 residues past the end of the read, so its final part is completed from the germline J gene. The chain uses TRBV2 and TRBJ2-1; 8 nucleotides line up with TRBD2. After removal of 7 bases from V and 6 bases from J, the junction contained 8 bases not matched to a gene. Per the germline V gene, CDR1 is SNHLY and CDR2 is FYNNEI. There are 14 residues in the CDR3. The CDR3 loop is CASMGLDRSNEQFF. The DNA read from the CDR3 is TGTGCCAGCATGGGACTAGACCGAAGCAATGAG.

This clone was seen ten or more times. The CDR3 goes on 3 residues after the read ends, and that part is filled in from the germline J gene. The rearrangement uses TRBV19 and TRBJ2-1; D remains ambiguous. This CDR3 has 17 residues. Germline lookup yields CDR1 LNHDA and CDR2 SQIVND (reference sequence). Trimming took off 5 bases at V and 0 bases at J, with 17 bases between the two ends. Partial CDR3 DNA: TGTGCCAGTAGTCATTCTCCGCTTCAGAGCTCCTACAATGAG. The encoded protein is CASSHSPLQSSYNE. In full, the CDR3 reads CASSHSPLQSSYNEQFF. The variable domain in full, with the rest retrieved from reference TRBV19 and TRBJ2-1, is DGGITQSPKYLFRKEGQNVTLSCEQNLNHDAMYWYRQDPGQGLRLIYYSQIVNDFQKGDIAEGYSVSREKKESFPLTVTSAQKNPTAFYLCASSHSPLQSSYNEQFFGPGTRLTVL.

This clone was seen only a few times. The sequenced fragment ends 3 residues before the CDR3 boundary, so the rest is inferred from the germline J gene. The chain combines TRBV11-2 with TRBJ1-2; the D gene is possibly TRBD1 (5 bases). The CDR3 is made up of 14 amino acids. CDR1 and CDR2 from the germline V gene are SGHAT and FQNNGV. The CDR3 sequence: CASSLGLAGGAYTF. CDR3 DNA, as far as it was read: TGTGCCAGCAGCTTAGGCCTAGCGGGAGGGGCC.

This clone has ten or more counts. The sequenced fragment ends 3 residues before the CDR3 boundary, so the rest is inferred from the germline J gene. The genes are TRBV6-2 or TRBV6-3 and TRBJ1-5, with no clear D. The V and J ends lost 0 bases and 2 bases respectively, with 8 bases between them. Germline V gene lookup returns CDR1 MNHEY and CDR2 SVGEGT. The CDR3 extends over 15 amino acids. The CDR3 bases that were read are TGTGCCAGCAGTTACTCAGGGTTTGGCAATCAGCCC. Translated: CASSYSGFGNQP. The whole CDR3 region reads CASSYSGFGNQPQHF.

Only a few counts were recorded for this clone. Sequencing ends 3 residues short of the CDR3 end; the germline J gene provides the rest. This chain links TRBV19 with TRBJ2-3, with D possibly matching TRBD1 (6 bases). The CDR3 extends over 14 amino acids. Trimming removed 7 bases at V and 4 bases at J, with 15 bases between. Germline values: CDR1 LNHDA, CDR2 SQIVND (reference sequence). The CDR3 sequence is CASNRAGTPDTQYF. The DNA read from the CDR3 is TGTGCCAGTAACAGGGCAGGGACCCCAGATACG.

This clone showed up many times. With the read ending 3 residues before the CDR3 end, the germline J gene is used to fill in that end. The V call is TRBV15, the J call TRBJ2-7; D remains unclear. Deletions cut 0 bases from V and 2 bases from J, with 14 bases between. The germline V gene has CDR1 LNHNV and CDR2 YYDKDF (reference sequence). The CDR3 has 16 amino acids. This CDR3 reads CATSRDRVLPAYEQYF. Incomplete CDR3 DNA: TGTGCCACCAGCAGAGATCGGGTCCTCCCGGCCTACGAG.

The table lists this clone with a few counts. The read terminates 3 residues ahead of where the CDR3 ends, so the germline J gene completes it. The genes are TRBV19 and TRBJ2-6; perhaps TRBD1 as D (5 bases). Germline assignment: CDR1 LNHDA and CDR2 SQIVND (reference sequence). The CDR3 is 15 amino acids. Trimming left V 2 bases short and J 4 bases short, with 9 bases between. The CDR3 sequence: CASSIRGKGANVLTF. CDR3 DNA (partial): TGTGCCAGTAGTATAAGGGGCAAAGGGGCCAACGTC.

This clone was picked up a small number of times. The CDR3 is cut off 3 residues early in the read; its end comes from the germline J gene. V gene TRBV18 combines with J gene TRBJ2-7; D is ambiguous. V lost 10 bases to trimming and J lost 2 bases, with 18 bases between them. The CDR3 is made up of 14 amino acids. Germline CDR1 KGHSH, CDR2 LQKENI. CDR3 bases read: TGTGCCATCTCCCCACCGAGTCGGGCCTACGAG. This codes for CAISPPSRAYE. The whole CDR3 protein reads CAISPPSRAYEQYF.

This clone was observed many times. The read ends 3 residues before the CDR3 terminus; that terminus is restored from the germline J gene. V is TRBV5-1 and J is TRBJ2-1; 9 bases line up with TRBD2. Germline CDR1 is SGHRS and CDR2 is YFSETQ. The CDR3 runs 17 residues. V lost 0 bases to trimming and J lost 4 bases; unmatched junction nucleotides: 8. CDR3 sequence: CASSLVKAGGRYNEQFF. CDR3 DNA (partial): TGCGCCAGCAGCTTGGTGAAAGCGGGAGGACGTTACAATGAG.

This clone was seen a few times. The CDR3 is cut off 3 residues early in the read; its end comes from the germline J gene. The rearrangement uses TRBV6-2 or TRBV6-3 and TRBJ2-1; 8 bases are shared with TRBD2. V dropped 6 bases and J dropped 4; count of bases not matched to a gene: 8. The CDR3 loop spans 15 amino acids. The V gene's germline CDR1 is MNHEY and CDR2 SVGEGT. The CDR3 sequence: CASSSLAGVYNEQFF. CDR3 DNA (partial): TGTGCCAGCAGCTCTCTAGCGGGCGTTTACAATGAG.

This clone was seen more than once but under ten times. The read halts 3 residues ahead of the CDR3 end, with the missing end drawn from the germline J gene. The chain is built from TRBV7-9 and TRBJ2-3; TRBD2 agrees at 15 bases. V lost 5 bases to trimming and J lost 6 bases; unmatched junction nucleotides: 3. The CDR3 length is 15 residues. Germline CDR1 is SEHNR and CDR2 is FQNEAQ (reference sequence). The CDR3 here is CASSPGLAGGDTQYF. Incomplete CDR3 DNA: TGTGCCAGCAGCCCCGGACTAGCGGGGGGGGATACG. Complete variable domain (other parts from reference TRBV7-9 and TRBJ2-3): DTGVSQNPRHKITKRGQNVTFRCDPISEHNRLYWYRQTLGQGPEFLTYFQNEAQLEKSRLLSDRFSAERPKGSFSTLEIQRTEQGDSAMYLCASSPGLAGGDTQYFGPGTRLTVL.

This chain's CDR3 is CSAREEGQGSYEQYF. Incomplete CDR3 DNA: TGCAGTGCTAGAGAGGAGGGACAGGGTTCCTACGAG. V usage is TRBV20-1 and J usage is TRBJ2-7; 9 bases line up with TRBD1. The read halts 3 residues ahead of the CDR3 end, with the missing end drawn from the germline J gene. After removal of 0 bases from V and 1 base from J, the junction contained 4 bases not matched to a gene. The germline gives CDR1 DFQATT, CDR2 SNEGSKA (reference sequence). The CDR3 extends over 15 amino acids.

At least ten counts were recorded for this clone. The CDR3 goes on 3 residues after the read ends, and that part is filled in from the germline J gene. The chain couples TRBV20-1 to TRBJ2-4, with D maybe TRBD1 (5 bases). The germline V gene encodes CDR1 DFQATT and CDR2 SNEGSKA (reference sequence). With 6 bases removed from V and 0 bases from J, the gap between germline ends came to 15 bases. The CDR3 is made up of 15 amino acids. This chain's CDR3 is CSAILDRLAKNIQYF. The DNA read from the CDR3 is TGCAGTGCGATACTTGACAGACTAGCCAAAAACATT.

A few counts support this clone. The read ends 3 residues early relative to the CDR3; the germline J gene fills the gap. The J gene is TRBJ2-1, the V gene TRBV11-1; 7 bases fit TRBD1. From germline, CDR1 is SGHAT and CDR2 FQDESV (reference sequence). V shed 5 bases and J 7 bases; nucleotides not matched to a gene: 2. The CDR3 spans 12 residues. CDR3 DNA (partial): TGTGCCAGCAGCCAGGACAGGAATGAG. It specifies CASSQDRNE. The full CDR3 reads CASSQDRNEQFF.

This clone was observed many times. The read comes to an end 3 residues before the CDR3 does, leaving the germline J gene to fill in the end. The V call is TRBV11-2, the J call TRBJ2-5; 8 nucleotides match TRBD2. This CDR3 is built from 14 residues. The trim removed 5 bases at V and 5 bases at J, leaving 7 bases unmatched. Germline CDR1 and CDR2: SGHAT and FQNNGV. CDR3 in amino acids: CASSHGRGGETQYF. The sequenced part of the CDR3 DNA is TGTGCCAGCAGCCACGGACGGGGGGGGGAGACC.

The sample holds many counts of this clone. Read sequence stops 3 residues before the CDR3 end, and the germline J gene provides the missing end. This chain connects TRBV7-6 to TRBJ2-3, with D perhaps TRBD2 (6 bases). V was shortened by 5 bases and J by 6 bases, with 18 bases between the two germline ends. CDR1 and CDR2 (germline): SGHVS, FNYEAQ. This CDR3 contains 15 residues. The CDR3 spells CASSVGTSRVDTQYF. CDR3 bases read: TGTGCCAGCAGCGTTGGGACTTCCAGGGTGGATACG.

Only a few counts were recorded for this clone. Read coverage stops 3 residues before the CDR3 terminus; the germline J gene supplies the remainder. The J gene is TRBJ1-6, the V gene TRBV11-2, with 9 bases fitting TRBD1. Germline-derived CDR1 and CDR2 are SGHAT and FQNNGV. V shed 5 bases, J shed 9 bases, and the junction held 2 bases outside the gene matches. The CDR3 runs 13 residues. The covered CDR3 bases are TGTGCCAGCAGCGGGGACAGGGCTTCACCC. This codes for CASSGDRASP. In full, the CDR3 is CASSGDRASPLHF.

This clone was counted many times. The read ends 3 residues early relative to the CDR3; the germline J gene fills the gap. The genes are TRBV18 and TRBJ2-1; 10 positions agree with TRBD2. V gave up 3 bases and J gave up 6 bases; unmatched junction bases: 14. The CDR3 runs to 18 residues. Germline CDR1 and CDR2: KGHSH and LQKENI. The DNA read from the CDR3 is TGTGCCAGCTCACCCTACACCCCAGCTAGCGGGAGAGGCAATGAG. Translation gives CASSPYTPASGRGNE. Given in full, the CDR3 is CASSPYTPASGRGNEQFF.

This clone was seen at least ten times. The read gets to within 3 residues of the CDR3 end, and the germline J gene fills in the rest. The rearrangement joins TRBV7-2 to TRBJ2-4; tentatively, D is TRBD2 (6 bases). Germline CDR1 and CDR2: SGHTA and FQGNSA. V dropped 5 bases and J dropped 8 bases, with 16 bases sitting between them. The length of the CDR3 is 14 residues. CDR3 loop: CASSPGTPPDIQYF. CDR3 DNA (partial): TGTGCCAGCAGCCCCGGGACTCCGCCAGACATT.

In its sample, this clone was seen many times. The read ends 3 residues before the CDR3 terminus; that terminus is restored from the germline J gene. The genes are TRBV5-6 and TRBJ2-5, with 7 bases identical to TRBD2. After removal of 4 bases from V and 1 base from J, the junction contained 4 bases not matched to a gene. This CDR3 comprises 14 residues. Germline CDR1 and CDR2: SGHDT and YYEEEE. The CDR3 reads CASSGGLLQETQYF. The CDR3 bases that were read are TGTGCCAGCAGCGGGGGACTACTCCAAGAGACC.

This clone was found many times. The read halts 3 residues ahead of the CDR3 end, with the missing end drawn from the germline J gene. The V gene is TRBV28, the J gene TRBJ1-1, with unresolved D. The ends were cut back, 8 bases at V and 3 bases at J, with 10 bases in the middle. Looked up from germline, CDR1 is MDHEN and CDR2 is SYDVKM. This CDR3 region has 12 residues. Here the CDR3 reads CASAVQYTEAFF. CDR3 DNA, as far as it was read: TGTGCCAGCGCAGTCCAGTACACTGAA.

This clone was picked up many times. The sequenced fragment ends 3 residues before the CDR3 boundary, so the rest is inferred from the germline J gene. This chain joins TRBV20-1 and TRBJ2-3, with 16 bases fitting TRBD2. The germline V gene encodes CDR1 DFQATT and CDR2 SNEGSKA (reference sequence). The CDR3 is 18 amino acids. Losses at the gene ends were 0 bases for V and 3 bases for J; bases not matched to a gene: 6. The covered CDR3 bases are TGCAGTGCTAGAGATCCGGGACTAGCGGGAGGGCCTACAGATACG. This sequence encodes CSARDPGLAGGPTDT. The entire CDR3 protein is CSARDPGLAGGPTDTQYF.

This clone was detected ten times or more. Read data end 3 residues before the CDR3 end; the end is taken from the germline J gene. V is TRBV19 and J is TRBJ2-2; 9 positions agree with TRBD2. Germline V gives CDR1 LNHDA, CDR2 SQIVND (reference sequence). This CDR3 has 16 residues. Losses at the gene ends were 2 bases for V and 2 bases for J; bases not matched to a gene: 3. CDR3 residues: CASSIPSGANTGELFF. The CDR3 DNA, read in part, is TGTGCCAGTAGTATACCTAGCGGGGCTAACACCGGGGAG. The full variable domain, rest sourced from reference TRBV19 and TRBJ2-2, is DGGITQSPKYLFRKEGQNVTLSCEQNLNHDAMYWYRQDPGQGLRLIYYSQIVNDFQKGDIAEGYSVSREKKESFPLTVTSAQKNPTAFYLCASSIPSGANTGELFFGEGSRLTVL.

This clone was seen ten or more times. The CDR3 end falls 3 residues outside the read, so it is completed with the germline J gene. V is TRBV20-1 and J is TRBJ1-1; 7 positions match TRBD1. Trimming at V came to 3 bases and at J to 3 bases, leaving 10 bases not matched to a gene. The germline V gene encodes CDR1 DFQATT and CDR2 SNEGSKA (reference sequence). The CDR3 has 15 residues. The CDR3 reads CSASPGGARDTEAFF. CDR3 bases read: TGCAGTGCTAGCCCAGGGGGAGCTCGGGACACTGAA.

At least ten counts were recorded for this clone. Coverage ceases 3 residues before the CDR3 finishes, and the germline J gene fills in the end. The chain employs TRBV20-1 and TRBJ1-6; 9 bases match TRBD1. The V and J ends lost 3 bases and 9 bases, in that order; junction bases with no gene match: 6. There are 14 residues in the CDR3. Germline loops: CDR1 DFQATT, CDR2 SNEGSKA (reference sequence). CDR3 DNA (partial): TGCAGTGCTAGTGTTGGGACAGGGACTTCACCC. It codes for CSASVGTGTSP. The whole CDR3 is CSASVGTGTSPLHF.

In this sample, this clone turned up many times. The read terminates 3 residues before the CDR3 end, so the remaining end is supplied by the germline J gene. The genes are TRBV7-9 and TRBJ2-3; TRBD1 aligns across 7 bases. V was clipped by 0 bases and J by 1 base; unmatched bases: 1. CDR1 and CDR2 (germline): SEHNR, FQNEAQ (reference sequence). The CDR3 totals 15 residues. The CDR3: CASSLAQGGTDTQYF. Incomplete CDR3 DNA: TGTGCCAGCAGCTTAGCGCAGGGGGGCACAGATACG.